This T cell receptor beta chain was profiled in a study of shared clonotypes between healthy human individuals. CDR1 is MNHNS and CDR2 is SASEGT in the germline V gene. This CDR3 is built from 13 residues. Deletions cut 7 bases from V and 2 bases from J, with 12 bases between. The table came from immunoSEQ multiplex PCR; TCRdb's copy has only in-frame clones and leaves some out. The data contain over 150,000 clones, around 63% of them seen just once; the ten biggest clones take up roughly 10%. With respect to this clone: Its antigen is as yet unknown.

Study-wide findings and caveats: Represented genetic and exposure-history diversity was restricted by having few donors. Researchers found naive subsets generally carried larger estimated richness than memory subsets. Naive CD4 clonotypes were shared across a few donors at roughly 5%.

This TCR was sampled from a man aged 25-45 years in good health. What was sequenced was memory CD4+ T cells sorted from blood. Subset noted: CD45RA-negative fraction. This chain connects TRBV6-1 to TRBJ2-7, with a possible D match to TRBD2 (5 bases). As DNA, the CDR3 is TGTGCCAGCACTCCCGCGGAGGCCTACGAGCAGTACTTC. Encoded protein: CASTPAEAYEQYF.